One and the same sample provided the 4 T cell receptor beta chains below, sequenced in a study of control samples from healthy donors and cancer patients. The repertoire was sequenced with immunoSEQ multiplex PCR; TCRdb's copy has only in-frame clones and lacks some. The sample consists of just under 65,000 clones, almost 85% of them appearing once. The sequencing sample was made of blood. These TCRs come from a man aged 40-50 years in good health.

The genes are TRBV7-9 and TRBJ1-6, with a weak D call TRBD1 (6 bases). Trimming stripped 1 base from V and 7 bases from J, with 14 bases between. The CDR3 has 16 residues. Germline V gives CDR1 SEHNR, CDR2 FQNEAQ (reference sequence). CDR3 in amino acids: CASSLGTGTRNSPLHF. The CDR3 region has the DNA TGTGCCAGCAGCTTAGGTACCGGGACACGAAATTCACCCCTCCACTTT.

The chain uses TRBV7-2 and TRBJ1-1; 8 bases are a match to TRBD1. With 4 bases clipped from V and 3 bases from J, the junction kept 4 bases outside the gene matches. The CDR3 covers 14 residues. The V gene's germline CDR1 is SGHTA and CDR2 FQGNSA. The CDR3 spells CASSSRDRYTEAFF. The CDR3 nucleotides are TGTGCCAGCAGCTCCCGGGACAGGTACACTGAAGCTTTCTTT.

The gene calls are TRBV18 and TRBJ2-7; 8 nucleotides line up with TRBD2. With 6 bases clipped from V and 3 bases from J, the junction kept 10 bases outside the gene matches. The CDR3 has 15 residues. Germline CDR1 and CDR2: KGHSH and LQKENI. The CDR3 DNA sequence: TGTGCCAGCTCCGTCGGACTAGCTTTATTCTACGAGCAGTACTTC. It codes for CASSVGLALFYEQYF.

The chain combines TRBV12-3 or TRBV12-4 with TRBJ1-5; unclear D gene. V lost 6 bases and J 0 bases, leaving 3 bases between the germline ends. The CDR3 is 12 amino acids. The DNA of the CDR3 is TGTGCCAGCAGGACTAGCAATCAGCCCCAGCATTTT. It is translated as CASRTSNQPQHF.